This passage covers 2 T cell receptor beta chains from one sample sequenced in a study of CD8 T cells in ankylosing spondylitis (dated by TCRdb to 2016 to 2017). Libraries came from 5' RACE. Instrument used: Illumina HiSeq 2500. The public reads were reanalyzed by TCRdb: fastp trimming at Q25, MiXCR alignment, in-frame beta chains only. Identical CDR3 proteins give one entry, which carries the most common genes and DNA. The sample contains roughly 230,000 distinct CDR3 sequences, roughly 8.2% of them found a single time. More than 4.5% of the sample is taken by the ten largest. Sample: blood, either unsorted or a sorted T cell fraction (not recorded which). These receptors were taken from a female donor with ankylosing spondylitis or in good health (not recorded which).

This clonotype was recorded many times. The rearrangement uses TRBV19 and TRBJ1-5; 9 nucleotides match TRBD1. Germline lookup yields CDR1 LNHDA and CDR2 SQIVND (reference sequence). With V trimmed by 4 bases and J by 6 bases, 7 bases remained unmatched. The CDR3 is made up of 15 amino acids. This CDR3 reads CASSTPGQGTQPQHF. CDR3 sequence (DNA): TGTGCCAGTAGTACACCGGGACAGGGCACTCAGCCCCAGCATTTT.

There are many counts of this clonotype. The genes are TRBV29-1 and TRBJ2-2, with D tentatively TRBD1 or TRBD2 (5 bases each). V shed 6 bases and J shed 1 base, with 18 bases lying between them. Germline lookup yields CDR1 SQVTM and CDR2 ANQGSEA. The CDR3 runs 16 residues. The CDR3 DNA follows: TGCAGCGTGCAACAACCCGGGACGGGGAACACCGGGGAGCTGTTTTTT. It translates to CSVQQPGTGNTGELFF.